This T cell receptor (beta chain) was sequenced for a study of blood T cell repertoires in COVID-19. At the level of the study: Sites in the United States, Italy and Spain provided acute and convalescent COVID-19 samples.

This CDR3 is built from 14 residues. V shed 5 bases, J shed 7 bases, and the junction held 5 bases outside the gene matches. Germline CDR1 reads MNHEY; CDR2 reads SVGEGT. Profiled with immunoSEQ multiplex PCR; TCRdb holds only in-frame clones, not every one. Of roughly 120,000 clones listed, about 90% are singletons. Sequencing was performed on peripheral blood. The clonotype was recovered from a woman aged 45-65 years with active or convalescent COVID-19. The chain combines TRBV6-2 or TRBV6-3 with TRBJ2-3, with TRBD2 matching 11 bases. The CDR3 loop reads CASSLSGRVYTQYF. DNA of the CDR3: TGTGCCAGCAGTCTTAGCGGGAGGGTTTATACGCAGTATTTT.